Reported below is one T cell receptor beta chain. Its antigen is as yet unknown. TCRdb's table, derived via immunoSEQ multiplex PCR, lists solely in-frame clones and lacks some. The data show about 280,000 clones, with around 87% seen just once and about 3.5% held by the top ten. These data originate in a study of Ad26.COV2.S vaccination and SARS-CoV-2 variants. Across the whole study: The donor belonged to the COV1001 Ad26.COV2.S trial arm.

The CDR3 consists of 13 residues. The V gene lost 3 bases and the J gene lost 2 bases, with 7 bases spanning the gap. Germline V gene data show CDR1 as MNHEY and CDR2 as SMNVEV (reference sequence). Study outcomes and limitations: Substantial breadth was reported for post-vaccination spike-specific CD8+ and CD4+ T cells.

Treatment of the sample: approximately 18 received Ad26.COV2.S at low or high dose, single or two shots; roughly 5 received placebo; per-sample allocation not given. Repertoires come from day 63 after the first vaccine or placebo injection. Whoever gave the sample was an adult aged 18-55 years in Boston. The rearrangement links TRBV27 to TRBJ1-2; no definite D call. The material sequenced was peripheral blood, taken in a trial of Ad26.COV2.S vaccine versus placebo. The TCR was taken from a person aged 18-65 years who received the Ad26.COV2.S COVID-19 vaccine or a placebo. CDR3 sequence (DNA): TGTGCCAGCAGTTTCGGACCAAACTATGGCTACACCTTC. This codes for CASSFGPNYGYTF.